The entry that follows covers one TCR beta chain sequence. Its specificity is not known. TCRdb's table, derived via immunoSEQ multiplex PCR, lists solely in-frame clones and lacks some. The sample has 40,000 to 55,000 clones; roughly 93% are singletons. The sample comes from a study of cytomegalovirus exposure and HLA in healthy donors. The study, taken as a whole, reports: Cytomegalovirus status, reportedly, was diagnosed with high specificity and sensitivity by the classifier. Across donors, most TCRs were seen rarely, yet some public ones were widespread.

The CDR3 spans 12 residues. V was pared by 6 bases and J by 4 bases, with 1 base of the junction left unmatched. CDR1 and CDR2 (germline): MNHEY, SVGAGI. The sequence was collected from a woman aged 18-35 years in good health and CMV-seronegative. Specimen: PBMCs. The chain is built from TRBV6-5 and TRBJ2-7; 9 bases map to TRBD1. The CDR3 DNA reads TGTGCCAGCAGCGACAGGGGGTACGAGCAGTACTTC. Translating gives CASSDRGYEQYF.